Sequencing of this T cell receptor beta chain was carried out in a study of shared clonotypes between healthy human individuals. The donors, all of them Caucasian adults, lived in Nashville, Tennessee. Trimming cost V 3 bases and J 5 bases, with 14 bases left between them. This CDR3 contains 14 residues. The germline CDR1 and CDR2 sequences are SEHNR and FQNEAQ (reference sequence). The repertoire was sequenced with immunoSEQ multiplex PCR; TCRdb's copy has only in-frame clones and lacks some. This table holds about 490,000 clones, around 80% found once. The TCR was taken from a woman aged 35 to 49 in good health. Some clones in this sample may be carry-over from other donors' samples. The sequenced sample was PBMCs. The chain has TRBV7-9 and TRBJ2-7; D not resolved. The DNA of the CDR3 is TGTGCCAGCAGCTTTACTGCCCCCGCCCACGAGCAGTACTTC. Its protein product is CASSFTAPAHEQYF.